These 19 T cell receptor beta chains were all obtained from the same sample, sequenced in a study of T cell responses to AZD1222 COVID-19 vaccine. Clones were sequenced by immunoSEQ multiplex PCR, and TCRdb holds only the in-frame ones, with some missing. The table records 60,000 to 70,000 clones, over 75% of them present only once. The starting material was peripheral blood, obtained on day 0 of AZD1222 vaccination. Source of these receptors: an adult in good health.

This sequence joins TRBV28 and TRBJ1-1; D gene unclear. Germline V gene lookup returns CDR1 MDHEN and CDR2 SYDVKM. The germline V and J ends were trimmed by 1 base and 9 bases, with 9 bases remaining between them. The CDR3 runs 12 residues. This chain's CDR3 is CASSLYTSKAFF. The DNA for the CDR3 is TGTGCCAGCAGTTTATACACATCAAAAGCTTTCTTT.

The chain links TRBV6-6 to TRBJ1-4; the D gene is possibly TRBD1 (6 bases). V lost 5 bases and J 0 bases, leaving 22 bases between the germline ends. Germline-derived CDR1 and CDR2 are MNHNY and SVGAGI (reference sequence). CDR3 length equals 19 residues. Written as DNA, the CDR3 is TGTGCCAGCAGTCGATGGGACACTCTAAAAGGGGCAACTAATGAAAAACTGTTTTTT. It encodes CASSRWDTLKGATNEKLFF.

This chain joins TRBV7-9 and TRBJ2-1; either TRBD1 or TRBD2 may fit D (5 bases each). The CDR3 is 12 residues long. The germline V gene has CDR1 SEHNR and CDR2 FQNEAQ (reference sequence). The V and J ends lost 4 bases and 14 bases respectively, with 15 bases between them. The CDR3: CASSSTGLGEFF. In DNA form, the CDR3 reads TGTGCCAGCAGCTCCACAGGCTTGGGGGAGTTCTTC.

The J gene is TRBJ2-7, the V gene TRBV6-5, with D unresolved. Trimming cost V 0 bases and J 0 bases, with 9 bases left between them. CDR1 and CDR2 from the germline V gene are MNHEY and SVGAGI. There are 15 residues in the CDR3. The CDR3 sequence is CASSYSNLGSYEQYF. CDR3 in DNA: TGTGCCAGCAGTTACTCGAATCTGGGCTCCTACGAGCAGTACTTC.

The V and J genes are TRBV30 and TRBJ2-6; 7 positions match TRBD1. This CDR3 is 15 amino acids long. With 3 bases clipped from V and 0 bases from J, the junction kept 2 bases outside the gene matches. Germline CDR1 and CDR2: GTSNPN and SVGIG (reference sequence). The CDR3 DNA sequence: TGTGCCTGGAGCTGGGACAGCTCTGGGGCCAACGTCCTGACTTTC. It encodes CAWSWDSSGANVLTF. Full variable domain (rest looked up from reference TRBV30 and TRBJ2-6): SQTIHQWPATLVQPVGSPLSLECTVEGTSNPNLYWYRQAAGRGLQLLFYSVGIGQISSEVPQNLSASRPQDRQFILSSKKLLLSDSGFYLCAWSWDSSGANVLTFGAGSRLTVL.

This chain uses TRBV7-9 with TRBJ1-2, with unresolved D. CDR3 length: 13 amino acids. V was cut by 4 bases and J by 8 bases, with 14 bases left in between. CDR1 SEHNR and CDR2 FQNEAQ come from the germline V gene (reference sequence). The CDR3: CASSSRSGIGYTF. CDR3 in DNA: TGTGCCAGCAGCTCCCGTTCGGGGATCGGCTACACCTTC.

This chain joins TRBV19 and TRBJ1-2; D is unclear. This CDR3 spans 16 amino acids. The V end lost 4 bases, the J end lost 4 bases, and 19 bases lay between the germline ends. Germline CDR1 LNHDA, CDR2 SQIVND (reference sequence). The CDR3 region has the DNA TGTGCCAGTAGTAGACCTGTGGACGGAGCACGCTATGGCTACACCTTC. Translated, it gives CASSRPVDGARYGYTF. The whole variable domain, filled in from reference TRBV19 and TRBJ1-2, reads DGGITQSPKYLFRKEGQNVTLSCEQNLNHDAMYWYRQDPGQGLRLIYYSQIVNDFQKGDIAEGYSVSREKKESFPLTVTSAQKNPTAFYLCASSRPVDGARYGYTFGSGTRLTVV.

This clone was detected only once. The chain carries TRBV19 and TRBJ2-1, with a weak D call TRBD2 (5 bases). The CDR3 runs 15 residues. CDR1 is LNHDA, CDR2 SQIVND, per germline (reference sequence). Trimming removed 5 bases from V and 8 bases from J, with 19 bases in between. CDR3 sequence (DNA): TGTGCCAGTAGTCGAAGGGCCCCGACGGGATATGAGCAGTTCTTC. Encoded protein: CASSRRAPTGYEQFF.

This clone was detected only once. This chain connects TRBV5-1 to TRBJ1-2; 9 nucleotides align to TRBD1. Germline V gene data show CDR1 as SGHRS and CDR2 as YFSETQ. With V trimmed by 4 bases and J by 6 bases, 7 bases remained unmatched. The CDR3 is 14 amino acids. CDR3 region: CASSPGTGTHGYTF. The CDR3 DNA reads as TGCGCCAGCAGCCCCGGGACAGGGACCCATGGCTACACCTTC.

The V gene is TRBV6-5, the J gene TRBJ1-2; no reliable D call. The CDR3 is 12 residues long. V dropped 6 bases and J dropped 6 bases, with 11 bases sitting between them. CDR1 and CDR2 (germline): MNHEY, SVGAGI. The CDR3 DNA reads TGTGCCAGCAGAAACCCTGCCGATGGCTACACCTTC. Its translation: CASRNPADGYTF.

Concerning this clone: Other DNA sequences from this sample encode an identical CDR3 as well. This chain links TRBV7-3 with TRBJ2-5, with D tentatively TRBD1 or TRBD2 (5 bases each). V was trimmed by 5 bases and J by 1 base, leaving 8 bases between them. Germline CDR1 and CDR2: SGHTA and FQGTGA. The CDR3 contains 13 residues. This CDR3 is CASSRDRQETQYF. As DNA, the CDR3 is TGTGCCAGCAGCCGGGACCGCCAAGAGACCCAGTACTTC. Variable domain in full (rest from reference TRBV7-3 and TRBJ2-5): GAGVSQTPSNKVTEKGKYVELRCDPISGHTALYWYRQSLGQGPEFLIYFQGTGAADDSGLPNDRFFAVRPEGSVSTLKIQRTERGDSAVYLCASSRDRQETQYFGPGTRLLVL.

The CDR3 region has the DNA TGTGCCTGGAGTGTTTCTCCTAACACTGAAGCTTTCTTT. It yields the protein CAWSVSPNTEAFF. The gene calls are TRBV30 and TRBJ1-1; D is ambiguous. Trimming left V 0 bases short and J 2 bases short, with 7 bases between. In germline, CDR1 is GTSNPN, CDR2 SVGIG (reference sequence). This CDR3 comprises 13 residues. Full variable domain (rest looked up from reference TRBV30 and TRBJ1-1): SQTIHQWPATLVQPVGSPLSLECTVEGTSNPNLYWYRQAAGRGLQLLFYSVGIGQISSEVPQNLSASRPQDRQFILSSKKLLLSDSGFYLCAWSVSPNTEAFFGQGTRLTVV.

The chain combines TRBV11-2 with TRBJ2-7; 11 bases match TRBD2. Germline lookup yields CDR1 SGHAT and CDR2 FQNNGV. With V trimmed by 5 bases and J by 7 bases, 10 bases remained unmatched. CDR3 length equals 15 residues. As DNA, the CDR3 is TGTGCCAGCAGCCGGAGGACTAGCGGGTCTTTTGAGCAGTACTTC. The encoded protein is CASSRRTSGSFEQYF.

The sample holds one count of this clone. The junction departs from the called germline gene at one end, perhaps through a read error. For the CDR3, the DNA is TGTGCCAGCAGTCAAGATGTTCTGACCGCGCGCACCATATATTTT. Translation gives CASSQDVLTARTIYF. The V gene is TRBV3-1 (or the pseudogene TRBV3-2), the J gene TRBJ1-3, with no clear D. This CDR3 is 15 amino acids long. The V gene's germline CDR1 is LGHDT and CDR2 YNNKEL (reference sequence).

The chain links TRBV3-1 (or the pseudogene TRBV3-2) to TRBJ2-2; D ambiguous. The CDR3 spans 13 residues. Germline V CDR1 and CDR2: LGHDT, YNNKEL (reference sequence). Trimming shortened V by 1 base and J by 0 bases, and 0 bases separated the two germline ends. CDR3 DNA sequence: TGTGCCAGCAGCCAAGCGAACACCGGGGAGCTGTTTTTT. Residues: CASSQANTGELFF.

The V gene is TRBV6-6, the J gene TRBJ2-3; 7 nucleotides line up with TRBD2. Germline V gives CDR1 MNHNY, CDR2 SVGAGI (reference sequence). Trimming at V came to 6 bases and at J to 2 bases, leaving 23 bases not matched to a gene. The CDR3 runs 20 residues. The CDR3 loop reads CASSQIPAFLGGGTTDTQYF. CDR3 coding DNA: TGTGCCAGCAGCCAGATCCCCGCCTTCTTGGGCGGGGGAACCACAGATACGCAGTATTTT.

V is TRBV9 and J is TRBJ2-3, with TRBD2 matching over 8 bases. The CDR3 has 15 residues. The germline V gene has CDR1 SGDLS and CDR2 YYNGEE. The trim removed 4 bases at V and 0 bases at J, leaving 4 bases unmatched. The CDR3 reads CASSRTSTSTDTQYF. The CDR3 DNA sequence: TGTGCCAGCAGCCGGACTAGCACTAGCACAGATACGCAGTATTTT. The full variable domain, completed using reference TRBV9 and TRBJ2-3, is DSGVTQTPKHLITATGQRVTLRCSPRSGDLSVYWYQQSLDQGLQFLIQYYNGEERAKGNILERFSAQQFPDLHSELNLSSLELGDSALYFCASSRTSTSTDTQYFGPGTRLTVL.

This chain connects TRBV6-5 to TRBJ1-2; D is unresolved. The germline V gene has CDR1 MNHEY and CDR2 SVGAGI. V lost 7 bases and J lost 1, with 10 bases in between. The CDR3 covers 13 residues. CDR3 coding DNA: TGTGCCAGCACTCGAACCAGTAACTATGGCTACACCTTC. Its protein product is CASTRTSNYGYTF.

The genes are TRBV24-1 and TRBJ1-2; no firm D call. Trimming left V 5 bases short and J 4 bases short, with 10 bases between. CDR1 KGHDR and CDR2 SFDVKD come from the germline V gene. The CDR3 is made up of 13 amino acids. This chain's CDR3 is CATSATVSYGYTF. The CDR3 DNA follows: TGTGCCACCAGTGCCACTGTCTCCTATGGCTACACCTTC.